Listed below are T cell receptor beta chains from one sample, sequenced in a study of beta chain features in type 1 diabetes. The method was immunoSEQ multiplex PCR; TCRdb's version includes in-frame clones alone and lacks a portion of them. The sample lists roughly 230,000 clones, over 7.5% seen once, with around 0.037% in the top ten. What was sequenced was naive CD4+ T cells from blood. The source of these receptors is a woman aged 18 to 35 in good health. Each CDR3 is given with its conserved first and last residue. A D gene is named only where the DNA matches it firmly. Size is omitted from some rows. Given values are once, few, many or a class for expanded clones.

D: TRBD2; V: TRBV30; size: few; J: TRBJ2-3; DNA: TGTGCCTGGAGTGTTGGGGAGGGAGATACGCAGTATTTT; CDR3: CAWSVGEGDTQYF
D: .; V: TRBV29-1; size: many; J: TRBJ2-5; DNA: TGCAGCGTTGGGCAGGACCAAGAGACCCAGTACTTC; CDR3: CSVGQDQETQYF
D: .; V: TRBV28; size: .; J: TRBJ2-7; DNA: TGTGCCAGCGAGCCGACAGCAGGCTCCTACGAGCAGTACTTC; CDR3: CASEPTAGSYEQYF
D: TRBD1; V: TRBV28; size: .; J: TRBJ2-7; DNA: TGTGCCAGCAATAGGGGACAGCGCTACGAGCAGTACTTC; CDR3: CASNRGQRYEQYF
D: TRBD2; V: TRBV7-2; size: .; J: TRBJ2-2; DNA: TGTGCCAGCAGCAGTCGTCTAGCGGGGGGTCGAACCGGGGAGCTGTTTTTT; CDR3: CASSSRLAGGRTGELFF
D: TRBD2; V: TRBV19; size: few; J: TRBJ2-1; DNA: TGTGCCAGTAGTGAGGTAGCGGGGGGGCTGAGATACAATGAGCAGTTCTTC; CDR3: CASSEVAGGLRYNEQFF
D: .; V: TRBV6-6; size: few; J: TRBJ2-7; DNA: TGTGCCAGCAGCTCAAACAGGCTCTCCTACGAGCAGTACTTC; CDR3: CASSSNRLSYEQYF
D: .; V: TRBV29-1; size: .; J: TRBJ2-7; DNA: TGCAGCGTTGTGGACAGCCAACTCTCGTATGAGCAGTACTTC; CDR3: CSVVDSQLSYEQYF
D: TRBD2; V: TRBV6-5; size: .; J: TRBJ2-1; DNA: TGTGCCAGCATTTCGGGGGGCTCCTACAATGAGCAGTTCTTC; CDR3: CASISGGSYNEQFF
D: TRBD2; V: TRBV11-3; size: few; J: TRBJ2-3; DNA: TGTGCCAGCAGCCCTTATAGCGGGGGAAGAGATACGCAGTATTTT; CDR3: CASSPYSGGRDTQYF
D: TRBD2; V: TRBV7-9; size: few; J: TRBJ2-7; DNA: TGTGCCAGCCGGGGCCTCAGGAGCGGGAGTTACGAGCAGTACTTC; CDR3: CASRGLRSGSYEQYF
D: TRBD1; V: TRBV10-3; size: .; J: TRBJ1-2; DNA: TGTGCCATCAGCGAACCCGACAGGGGTCTTGGCGGCTACACCTTC; CDR3: CAISEPDRGLGGYTF
D: TRBD1; V: TRBV6-5; size: few; J: TRBJ1-1; DNA: TGTGCCAGCACCGGGACAGGGGGCACTGAAGCTTTCTTT; CDR3: CASTGTGGTEAFF
D: TRBD1; V: TRBV5-1; size: few; J: TRBJ2-5; DNA: TGCGCCAGCGGAACAGGGACAGGGGGTTTCCAAGAGACCCAGTACTTC; CDR3: CASGTGTGGFQETQYF
D: TRBD1; V: TRBV29-1; size: .; J: TRBJ1-2; DNA: TGCAGCGTTCAAGGGGGACAGGGCCTCTATGGCTACACCTTC; CDR3: CSVQGGQGLYGYTF
D: .; V: TRBV6-1; size: few; J: TRBJ2-5; DNA: TGTGCCAGCAGTGAGGGGGCGCGAGAGACCCAGTACTTC; CDR3: CASSEGARETQYF
D: .; V: TRBV29-1; size: .; J: TRBJ1-4; DNA: TGCAGCGTTGGGTCGGCTAATGAAAAACTGTTTTTT; CDR3: CSVGSANEKLFF
D: TRBD2; V: TRBV7-7; size: .; J: TRBJ2-2; DNA: TGTGCTAGCAGCTTAATGCGGGGGGGCACCGGGGAGCTGTTTTTT; CDR3: CASSLMRGGTGELFF
D: TRBD2; V: TRBV19; size: few; J: TRBJ2-1; DNA: TGTGCCAGTAGTATAGTGCCGGGGGGGCAGCAGTTCTTC; CDR3: CASSIVPGGQQFF
D: TRBD1; V: TRBV5-1; size: few; J: TRBJ2-1; DNA: TGCGCCAGCAGCGAAGGGACAGCGAATGAGCAGTTCTTC; CDR3: CASSEGTANEQFF
D: TRBD2; V: TRBV15; size: .; J: TRBJ2-1; DNA: TGTGCCACCAGCAGACCTAGCGGGCCCCGGGATGAGCAGTTCTTC; CDR3: CATSRPSGPRDEQFF
D: .; V: TRBV15; size: .; J: TRBJ2-6; DNA: TGTGCCACCAGGGGTCCCGGTGGGGCGGCTGGGGCCAACGTCCTGACTTTC; CDR3: CATRGPGGAAGANVLTF
D: .; V: TRBV7-9; size: .; J: TRBJ1-5; DNA: TGTGCCAGCAGCCCCGGGACACGGTTGTATCAGCCCCAGCATTTT; CDR3: CASSPGTRLYQPQHF
D: TRBD1; V: TRBV5-1; size: .; J: TRBJ2-7; DNA: TGCGCCACCTCGGCCGGGACAGCAGCCTACGAGCAGTACTTC; CDR3: CATSAGTAAYEQYF
D: TRBD1; V: TRBV30; size: .; J: TRBJ1-2; DNA: TGTGCCTGGAGCGGGACAGGGGGACGGGGCTACACCTTC; CDR3: CAWSGTGGRGYTF
D: TRBD1; V: TRBV2; size: few; J: TRBJ1-1; DNA: TGTGCCAGCAAAAGGGACAGGGGGACTGAAGCTTTCTTT; CDR3: CASKRDRGTEAFF
D: TRBD2; V: TRBV7-3; size: .; J: TRBJ2-3; DNA: TGTGCCAGCAGCTTAAGGGCGGGGGGTTTAAGCACAGATACGCAGTATTTT; CDR3: CASSLRAGGLSTDTQYF
D: .; V: TRBV6-4; size: .; J: TRBJ2-3; DNA: TGTGCCAGCAGTGACTCGATACTAGACACAGATACGCAGTATTTT; CDR3: CASSDSILDTDTQYF
D: TRBD1; V: TRBV29-1; size: many; J: TRBJ2-5; DNA: TGCAGCTCGACAGGGGGAATGGAGACCCAGTACTTC; CDR3: CSSTGGMETQYF
D: .; V: TRBV19; size: .; J: TRBJ2-1; DNA: TGTGCCAGTAGTATGGGGAGTGATCGGTTTCGGGAAACCTACAATGAGCAGTTCTTC; CDR3: CASSMGSDRFRETYNEQFF
D: .; V: TRBV6-1; size: few; J: TRBJ1-1; DNA: TGTGCCAGCAGTGTCCACGTGACAATTGAAGCTTTCTTT; CDR3: CASSVHVTIEAFF
D: TRBD1; V: TRBV2; size: few; J: TRBJ2-6; DNA: TGTGCCAGCAGCGAGCCGGGACAGGGACTGGCTGGGGCCAACGTCCTGACTTTC; CDR3: CASSEPGQGLAGANVLTF
D: .; V: TRBV25-1; size: .; J: TRBJ2-5; DNA: TGTGCCAGCAGTGAATTTGGCAGGGGGGTGTCTCAAGAGACCCAGTACTTC; CDR3: CASSEFGRGVSQETQYF
D: .; V: TRBV23-1; size: many; J: TRBJ2-5; DNA: TGCGCCAGCAGTCAGTCCGGGGGTGAGACCCAGTACTTC; CDR3: CASSQSGGETQYF
D: .; V: TRBV29-1; size: few; J: TRBJ2-3; DNA: TGCAGCGTTGAGCCGGGAGATACGCAGTATTTT; CDR3: CSVEPGDTQYF
D: TRBD1; V: TRBV2; size: .; J: TRBJ2-1; DNA: TGTGCCAGCAGCGAAAATCGCGGCAGGGGGCGTAGCAATGAGCAGTTCTTC; CDR3: CASSENRGRGRSNEQFF
D: .; V: TRBV19; size: few; J: TRBJ1-1; DNA: TGTGCCAGTAGCAGGAACCGAATAGGGGCTGAAGCTTTCTTT; CDR3: CASSRNRIGAEAFF
D: .; V: TRBV5-5; size: .; J: TRBJ1-5; DNA: TGTGCCAGCAGCCCCCGGGAGCGTGGTAGCAATCAGCCCCAGCATTTT; CDR3: CASSPRERGSNQPQHF
D: .; V: TRBV5-6; size: .; J: TRBJ1-6; DNA: TGTGCCAGCAGCTTGGGGACAAATAATTCACCCCTCCACTTT; CDR3: CASSLGTNNSPLHF
D: TRBD2; V: TRBV5-1; size: .; J: TRBJ2-3; DNA: TGCGCCAGCAGCTTAGGAACTAGCGGTCTCACAGATACGCAGTATTTT; CDR3: CASSLGTSGLTDTQYF
D: .; V: TRBV6-5; size: few; J: TRBJ1-1; DNA: TGTGCCAGCAGTTCAGATCGGGGAATAAACACTGAAGCTTTCTTT; CDR3: CASSSDRGINTEAFF
D: TRBD2; V: TRBV7-2; size: .; J: TRBJ2-7; DNA: TGTGCCAGCAGCCCACGCCTCGGGACTAGCGCCGGAGAGCAGTACTTC; CDR3: CASSPRLGTSAGEQYF
D: TRBD1; V: TRBV5-1; size: .; J: TRBJ2-5; DNA: TGCGCCAGCACTGGACAGGGGGCTTTTGAGACCCAGTACTTC; CDR3: CASTGQGAFETQYF
D: .; V: TRBV9; size: .; J: TRBJ2-7; DNA: TGTGCCAGCAGCGTAGCCGCCGGGAGGACAGCCGGCGAGCAGTACTTC; CDR3: CASSVAAGRTAGEQYF
D: TRBD1; V: TRBV5-6; size: .; J: TRBJ1-2; DNA: TGTGCCAGCAGCCGGATCGACAGGGGCGGGGGCTACACCTTC; CDR3: CASSRIDRGGGYTF
D: TRBD1; V: TRBV7-3; size: .; J: TRBJ2-7; DNA: TGTGCCAGCAGCTTACAGGGGACAGGGGATTACGAGCAGTACTTC; CDR3: CASSLQGTGDYEQYF
D: .; V: TRBV28; size: few; J: TRBJ1-2; DNA: TGTGCCATCCGGGACACCTCCTATGGCTACACCTTC; CDR3: CAIRDTSYGYTF
D: TRBD2; V: TRBV15; size: few; J: TRBJ2-3; DNA: TGTGCCACCAGCAGAGATCTCCCAGGACTAGCGTTAAGCACAGATACGCAGTATTTT; CDR3: CATSRDLPGLALSTDTQYF
D: TRBD2; V: TRBV30; size: .; J: TRBJ2-2; DNA: TGTGCCTGGAGATCAAGGCAGCGGGGGTACACCGGGGAGCTGTTTTTT; CDR3: CAWRSRQRGYTGELFF
D: .; V: TRBV7-2; size: many; J: TRBJ2-3; DNA: TGTGCCAGCAGCTCCCGACAGGCTACTAGAGAGCAGTATTTT; CDR3: CASSSRQATREQYF